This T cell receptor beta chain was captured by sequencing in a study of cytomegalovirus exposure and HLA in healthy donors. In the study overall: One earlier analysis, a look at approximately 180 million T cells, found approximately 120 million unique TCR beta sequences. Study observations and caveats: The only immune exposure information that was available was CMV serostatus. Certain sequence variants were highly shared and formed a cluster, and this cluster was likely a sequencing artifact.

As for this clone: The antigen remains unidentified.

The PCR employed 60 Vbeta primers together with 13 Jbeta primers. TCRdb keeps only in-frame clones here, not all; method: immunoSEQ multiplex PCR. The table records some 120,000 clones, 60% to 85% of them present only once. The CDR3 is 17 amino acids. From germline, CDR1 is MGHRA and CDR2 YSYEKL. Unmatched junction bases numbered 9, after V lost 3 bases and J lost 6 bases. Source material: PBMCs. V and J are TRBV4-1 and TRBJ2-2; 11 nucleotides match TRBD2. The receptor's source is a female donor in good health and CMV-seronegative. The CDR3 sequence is CASSQKTTSGVSGELFF. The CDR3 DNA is TGCGCCAGCAGCCAGAAGACGACTAGCGGGGTATCCGGGGAGCTGTTTTTT.